This is a list of T cell receptor beta chains from one sample in a study of shared clonotypes between healthy human individuals. Assay: immunoSEQ multiplex PCR; the TCRdb copy retains only in-frame clones and omits some. The sample lists 2 million to 2.5 million clones, over 90% seen once, with 0.39% in the top ten. The sample taken for sequencing was naive CD4+ T cells from PBMCs. The receptors were gathered from a man in his late teens or twenties in good health. Some clones in this sample may be carry-over from other donors' samples. CDR3s include the opening cysteine and the closing phenylalanine or tryptophan. A D gene is named only where the DNA matches it firmly. Part of the rows lack a size; the others show once, few, many or a class for expanded clones.

abundance	v_gene	d_gene	j_gene	CDR3aa
.	TRBV5-4	.	TRBJ2-3	CASRVTTQLASDTQYF
.	TRBV11-2	.	TRBJ2-3	CASSLFSIWYF
.	TRBV28	TRBD2	TRBJ2-1	CASRPLAGGYNEQFF
.	TRBV18	.	TRBJ1-1	CASRGGTEAFF
once	TRBV5-1	TRBD2	.	CASSFATSGRDHEQYF
.	TRBV6-1	TRBD2	TRBJ2-1	CASRSASGSQQFF
.	TRBV6-5	TRBD2	TRBJ2-2	CASSRPAGGGELFF
once	TRBV7-3	TRBD1	TRBJ2-3	CASSLTGQGERTDTQYF
.	TRBV2	.	TRBJ2-1	CASNKDSTYNEQFF
.	TRBV28	.	TRBJ2-5	CASSLLRETQYF
.	TRBV5-1	TRBD1	TRBJ2-2	CASSLQGAITGELFF